This T cell receptor (beta chain) was captured in a study of post-analysis software for immune sequencing data. Across the whole study: Relapsing-remitting, secondary progressive and progressive-relapsing multiple sclerosis courses were included. Findings and caveats of the study: In patients, about five TRBV segments were more frequent than in controls, with TRBV5-6, TRBV5-1 and TRBV20-1 among them. Normalized Chao1 diversity in multiple sclerosis patients fell significantly below that of controls.

The CDR3 has 14 amino acids. Looked up from germline, CDR1 is ENHRY and CDR2 is SYGVKD. V gave up 6 bases and J gave up 7 bases, with 18 bases separating them. Details on this clonotype: Antigen specificity is unknown.

The library was made from cDNA and included unique molecular identifiers. The authors obtained roughly 500,000 cDNA molecules from roughly 1.1 to 9.2 million T cells. TCRdb fed the PCR reads into MiXCR, producing one record per CDR3 protein. The data show approximately 730,000 distinct CDR3 sequences, with 25% to 30% seen just once and 0.55% to 0.65% held by the top ten. This TCR was recovered from a girl aged 10 to 17 with multiple sclerosis. Sequences were obtained from blood. The V gene is TRBV10-3, the J gene TRBJ1-1, with D possibly TRBD1 on 5 matching bases. For the CDR3, the DNA is TGTGCCATCAGACCGACCCAAGAGGGGAATGAAGCTTTCTTT. Translated, it gives CAIRPTQEGNEAFF.